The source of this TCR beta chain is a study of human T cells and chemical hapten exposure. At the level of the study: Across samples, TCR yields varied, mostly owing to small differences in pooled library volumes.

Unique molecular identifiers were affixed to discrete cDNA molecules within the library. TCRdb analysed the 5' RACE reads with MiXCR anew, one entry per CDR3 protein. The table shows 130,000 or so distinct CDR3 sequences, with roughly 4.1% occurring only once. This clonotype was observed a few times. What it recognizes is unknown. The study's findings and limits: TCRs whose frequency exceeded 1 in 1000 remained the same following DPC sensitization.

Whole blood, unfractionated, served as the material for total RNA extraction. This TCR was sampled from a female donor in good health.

In DNA, the CDR3 is TGTGCCAGCAGCCAAGGGAGGTTCCAAGGTGAGCAGTACTTC. Translating it yields CASSQGRFQGEQYF. The J gene is TRBJ2-7, the V gene TRBV3-1, with D possibly TRBD2 on 5 matching bases. The CDR3 covers 14 residues. Germline V gene sequence: CDR1 LGHDT, CDR2 YNNKEL (reference sequence). The ends were cut back, 1 base at V and 7 bases at J, with 14 bases in the middle.